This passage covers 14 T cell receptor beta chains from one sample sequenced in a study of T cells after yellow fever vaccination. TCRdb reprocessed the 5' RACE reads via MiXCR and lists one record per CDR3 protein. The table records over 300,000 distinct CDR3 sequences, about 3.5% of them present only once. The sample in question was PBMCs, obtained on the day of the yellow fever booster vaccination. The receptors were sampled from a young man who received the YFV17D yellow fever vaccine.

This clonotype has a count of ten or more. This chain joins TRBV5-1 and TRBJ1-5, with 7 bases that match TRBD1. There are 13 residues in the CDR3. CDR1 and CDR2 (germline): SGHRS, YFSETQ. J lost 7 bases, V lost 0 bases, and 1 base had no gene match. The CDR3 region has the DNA TGCGCCAGCAGCTTGGAGGGGGCCCAGCCCCAGCATTTT. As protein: CASSLEGAQPQHF.

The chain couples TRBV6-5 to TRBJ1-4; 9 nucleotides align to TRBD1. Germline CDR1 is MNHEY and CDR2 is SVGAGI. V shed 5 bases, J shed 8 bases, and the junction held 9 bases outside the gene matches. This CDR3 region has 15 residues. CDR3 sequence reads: CASSVQGASWEKLFF. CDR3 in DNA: TGTGCCAGCAGTGTACAGGGGGCCAGTTGGGAAAAACTGTTTTTT.

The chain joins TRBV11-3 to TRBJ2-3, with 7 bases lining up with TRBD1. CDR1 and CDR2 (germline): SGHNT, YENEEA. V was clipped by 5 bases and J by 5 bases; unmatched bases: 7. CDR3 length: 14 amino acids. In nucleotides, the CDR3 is TGTGCCAGCAGCGCTACAGGGGTTGGAGATACGCAGTATTTT. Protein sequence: CASSATGVGDTQYF.

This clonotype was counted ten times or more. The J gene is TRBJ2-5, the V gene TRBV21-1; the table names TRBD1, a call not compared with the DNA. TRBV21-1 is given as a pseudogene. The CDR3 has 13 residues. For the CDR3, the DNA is TGTGCCAGCAGCAAAGTTGACAGAAAGACCCAGTACTTC. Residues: CASSKVDRKTQYF.

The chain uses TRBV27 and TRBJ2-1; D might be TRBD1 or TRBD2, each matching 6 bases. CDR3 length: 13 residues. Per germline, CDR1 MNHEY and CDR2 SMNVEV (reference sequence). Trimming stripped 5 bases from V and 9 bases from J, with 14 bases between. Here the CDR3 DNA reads TGTGCCAGCAGTAGCAGGGGAGGTGCTGAGCAGTTCTTC. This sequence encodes CASSSRGGAEQFF.

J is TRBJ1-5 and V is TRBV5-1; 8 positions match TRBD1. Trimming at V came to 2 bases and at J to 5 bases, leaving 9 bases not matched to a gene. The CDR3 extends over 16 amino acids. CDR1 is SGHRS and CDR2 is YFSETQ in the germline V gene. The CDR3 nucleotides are TGCGCCAGCAGCTTCTCAGGACAGGGAGTCTATCAGCCCCAGCATTTT. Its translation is CASSFSGQGVYQPQHF. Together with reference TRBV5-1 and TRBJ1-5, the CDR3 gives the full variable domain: KAGVTQTPRYLIKTRGQQVTLSCSPISGHRSVSWYQQTPGQGLQFLFEYFSETQRNKGNFPGRFSGRQFSNSRSEMNVSTLELGDSALYLCASSFSGQGVYQPQHFGDGTRLSIL.

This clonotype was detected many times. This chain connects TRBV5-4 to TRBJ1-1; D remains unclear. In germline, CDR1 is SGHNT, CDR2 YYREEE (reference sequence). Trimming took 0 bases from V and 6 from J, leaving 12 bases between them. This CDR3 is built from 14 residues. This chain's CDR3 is CASSLVSGGPEAFF. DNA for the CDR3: TGTGCCAGCAGCTTGGTTAGCGGAGGCCCTGAAGCTTTCTTT.

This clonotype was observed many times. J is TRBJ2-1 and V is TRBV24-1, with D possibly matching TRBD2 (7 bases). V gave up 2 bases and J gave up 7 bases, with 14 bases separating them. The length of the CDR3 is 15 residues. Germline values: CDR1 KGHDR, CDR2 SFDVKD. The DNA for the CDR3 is TGTGCCACCAGTGATTCGGGGGGCTGGAGGAATGAGCAGTTCTTC. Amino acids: CATSDSGGWRNEQFF.

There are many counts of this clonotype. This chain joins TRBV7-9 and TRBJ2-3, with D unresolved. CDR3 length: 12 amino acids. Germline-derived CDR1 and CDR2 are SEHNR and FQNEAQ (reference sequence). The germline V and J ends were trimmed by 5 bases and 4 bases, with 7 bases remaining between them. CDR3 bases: TGTGCCAGCAGCCCCCCCGCAGATACGCAGTATTTT. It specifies CASSPPADTQYF.

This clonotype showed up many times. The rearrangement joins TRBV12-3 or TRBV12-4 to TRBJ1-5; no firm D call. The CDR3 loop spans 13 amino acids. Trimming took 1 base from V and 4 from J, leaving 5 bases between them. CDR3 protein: CASSLGTNQPQHF. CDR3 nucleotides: TGTGCCAGCAGTTTAGGCACTAATCAGCCCCAGCATTTT.

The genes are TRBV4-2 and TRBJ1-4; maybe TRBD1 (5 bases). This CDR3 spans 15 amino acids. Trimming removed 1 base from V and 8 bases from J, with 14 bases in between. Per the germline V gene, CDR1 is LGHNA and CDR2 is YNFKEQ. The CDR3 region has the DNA TGTGCCAGCAGCCAAGGCTGGGACTTAAGGGAAAAACTGTTTTTT. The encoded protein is CASSQGWDLREKLFF.

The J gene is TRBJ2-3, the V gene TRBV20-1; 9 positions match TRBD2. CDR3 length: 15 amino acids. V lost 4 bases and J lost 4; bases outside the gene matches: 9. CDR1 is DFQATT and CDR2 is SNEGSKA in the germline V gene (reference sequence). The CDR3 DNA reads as TGCAGTGCTATAACTCCCAGCGGGGGGCCAGATACGCAGTATTTT. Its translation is CSAITPSGGPDTQYF.

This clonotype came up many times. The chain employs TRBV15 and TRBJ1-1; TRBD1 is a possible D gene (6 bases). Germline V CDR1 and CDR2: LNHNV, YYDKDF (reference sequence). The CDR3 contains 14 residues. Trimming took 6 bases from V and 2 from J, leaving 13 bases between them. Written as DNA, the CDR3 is TGTGCCACCAGTCGGCCAGGGGTTAACACTGAAGCTTTCTTT. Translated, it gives CATSRPGVNTEAFF.

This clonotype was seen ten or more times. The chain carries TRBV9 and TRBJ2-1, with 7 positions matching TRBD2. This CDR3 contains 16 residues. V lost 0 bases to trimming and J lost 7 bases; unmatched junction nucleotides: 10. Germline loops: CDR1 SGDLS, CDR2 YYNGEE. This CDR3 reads CASSVGAAGLGNEQFF. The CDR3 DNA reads TGTGCCAGCAGCGTAGGGGCAGCGGGGTTGGGGAATGAGCAGTTCTTC.